The source of this TCR beta chain is a study of cytomegalovirus exposure and HLA in healthy donors. Findings and limits, study-wide: A previous analysis found most TCR beta V segments productive roughly 87% or roughly 30% of the time.

With 60 Vbeta and 13 Jbeta primers, the PCR was carried out. In the study's own analysis: About 9.9 million shared chains were among around 80 million unique TCR beta chains counted in a later analysis. TCRdb keeps only in-frame clones here, not all; method: immunoSEQ multiplex PCR. V, J and clone size are taken as reported in that table, and D and trimming were inferred from the DNA itself. The profile shows approximately 110,000 clones, around four fifths of them singletons. Germline V gene data show CDR1 as SNHLY and CDR2 as FYNNEI. V lost 4 bases and J lost 0, with 4 bases in between. The CDR3 is 14 amino acids. This clone has just a few counts. Antigen: not known.

The rearrangement links TRBV2 to TRBJ2-6; D not resolved. The sequence came from a woman between 50 and 59 years old in good health and CMV-seropositive. Material: PBMCs. The CDR3 spells CASSVYSGANVLTF. DNA for the CDR3: TGTGCCAGCAGTGTCTACTCTGGGGCCAACGTCCTGACTTTC.